This T cell receptor beta chain was found in a study of PD-L1 blockade in urothelial cancer. About the research overall: The patients first took atezolizumab in 2014, receiving 1,200 mg intravenously every 3 weeks. Males with bladder-origin urothelial cancer constituted about nine tenths of the roughly 29 patients. Patients' prior chemotherapy regimens numbered 0 to 3.

Data came from immunoSEQ multiplex PCR; TCRdb stores just in-frame clones and leaves some out. The data show around 100,000 clones, about nine tenths seen once. Remarks on this clone: Its matching antigen is unknown.

This CDR3 contains 14 residues. Germline V CDR1 and CDR2: LGHNA, YNFKEQ. V was pared by 0 bases and J by 6 bases, with 11 bases between. General study points: Where pretreatment blood TCR clonality fell below the median, better survival was predicted.

This sequence originates from a woman of 80 years or more with urothelial cancer. The V call is TRBV4-2, the J call TRBJ1-1; D unresolved. The sequencing used PBMCs, collected around atezolizumab (anti-PD-L1) treatment. CDR3 residues: CASSQEGRLSEAFF. The DNA for the CDR3 is TGTGCCAGCAGCCAAGAAGGCAGGCTTTCTGAAGCTTTCTTT.